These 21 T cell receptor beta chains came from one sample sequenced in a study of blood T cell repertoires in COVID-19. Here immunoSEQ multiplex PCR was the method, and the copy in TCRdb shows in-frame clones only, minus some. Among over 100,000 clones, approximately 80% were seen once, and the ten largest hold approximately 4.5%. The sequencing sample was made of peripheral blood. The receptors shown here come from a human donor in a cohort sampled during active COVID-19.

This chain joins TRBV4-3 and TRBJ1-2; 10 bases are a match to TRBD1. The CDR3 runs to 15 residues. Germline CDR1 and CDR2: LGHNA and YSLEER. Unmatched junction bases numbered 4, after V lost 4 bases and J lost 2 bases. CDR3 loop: CASSPGTGDNYGYTF. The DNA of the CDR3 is TGCGCCAGCAGCCCCGGGACAGGGGACAACTATGGCTACACCTTC.

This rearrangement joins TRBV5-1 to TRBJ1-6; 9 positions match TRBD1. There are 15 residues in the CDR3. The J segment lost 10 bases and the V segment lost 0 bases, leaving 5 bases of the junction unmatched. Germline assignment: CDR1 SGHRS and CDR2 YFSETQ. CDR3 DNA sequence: TGCGCCAGCAGCTTGGAGAGGACAGGGGTATCACCCCTCCACTTT. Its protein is CASSLERTGVSPLHF.

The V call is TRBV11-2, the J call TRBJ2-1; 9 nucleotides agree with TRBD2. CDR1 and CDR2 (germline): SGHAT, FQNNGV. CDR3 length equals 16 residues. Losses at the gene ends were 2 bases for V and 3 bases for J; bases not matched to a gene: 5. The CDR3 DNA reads TGTGCCAGCAGCTTACAGCGGGGGGCCCACTACAATGAGCAGTTCTTC. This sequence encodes CASSLQRGAHYNEQFF. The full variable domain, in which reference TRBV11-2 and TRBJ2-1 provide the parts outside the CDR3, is EAGVAQSPRYKIIEKRQSVAFWCNPISGHATLYWYQQILGQGPKLLIQFQNNGVVDDSQLPKDRFSAERLKGVDSTLKIQPAKLEDSAVYLCASSLQRGAHYNEQFFGPGTRLTVL.

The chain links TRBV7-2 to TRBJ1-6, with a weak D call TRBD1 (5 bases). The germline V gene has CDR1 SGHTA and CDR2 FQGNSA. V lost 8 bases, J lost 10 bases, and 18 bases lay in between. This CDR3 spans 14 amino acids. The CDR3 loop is CASEQVYGRSPLHF. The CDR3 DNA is TGTGCCAGCGAACAGGTTTACGGCCGCTCACCCCTCCACTTT. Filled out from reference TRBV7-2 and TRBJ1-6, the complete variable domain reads GAGVSQSPSNKVTEKGKDVELRCDPISGHTALYWYRQSLGQGLEFLIYFQGNSAPDKSGLPSDRFSAERTGGSVSTLTIQRTQQEDSAVYLCASEQVYGRSPLHFGNGTRLTVT.

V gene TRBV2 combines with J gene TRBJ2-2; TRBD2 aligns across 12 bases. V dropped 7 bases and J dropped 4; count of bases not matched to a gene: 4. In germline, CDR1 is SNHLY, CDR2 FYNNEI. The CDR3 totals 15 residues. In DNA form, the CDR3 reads TGTGCCAGCAAAGGGACTAGCGGGCGCACCGGGGAGCTGTTTTTT. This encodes CASKGTSGRTGELFF.

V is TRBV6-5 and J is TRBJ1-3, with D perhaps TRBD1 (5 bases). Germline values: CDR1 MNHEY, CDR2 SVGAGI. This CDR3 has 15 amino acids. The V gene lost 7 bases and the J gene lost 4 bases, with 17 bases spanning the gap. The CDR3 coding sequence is TGTGCCAGCAACCCCCCGGGAGGGGCCGGAAACACCATATATTTT. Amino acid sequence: CASNPPGGAGNTIYF.

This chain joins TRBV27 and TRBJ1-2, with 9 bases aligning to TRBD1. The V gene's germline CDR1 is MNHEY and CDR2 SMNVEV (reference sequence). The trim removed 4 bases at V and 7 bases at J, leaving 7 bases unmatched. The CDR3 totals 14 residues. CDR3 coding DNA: TGTGCCAGCAGTTCTCGGACAGGGGCAGCTGGCTACACCTTC. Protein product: CASSSRTGAAGYTF.

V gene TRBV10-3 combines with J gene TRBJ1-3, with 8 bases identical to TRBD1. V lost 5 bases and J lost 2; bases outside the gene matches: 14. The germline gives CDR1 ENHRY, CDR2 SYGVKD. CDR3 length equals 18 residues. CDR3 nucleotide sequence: TGTGCCATCAGTCTAAATGTACAGGGGGTCCAGGCTGGAAACACCATATATTTT. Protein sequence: CAISLNVQGVQAGNTIYF.

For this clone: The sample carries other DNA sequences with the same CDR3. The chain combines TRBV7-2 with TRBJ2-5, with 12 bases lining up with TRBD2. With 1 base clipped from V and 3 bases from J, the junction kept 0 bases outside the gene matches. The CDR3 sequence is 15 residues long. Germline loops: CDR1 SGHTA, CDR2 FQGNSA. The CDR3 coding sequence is TGTGCCAGCAGCTTAGGACTAGCGGGGGAAGAGACCCAGTACTTC. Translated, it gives CASSLGLAGEETQYF.

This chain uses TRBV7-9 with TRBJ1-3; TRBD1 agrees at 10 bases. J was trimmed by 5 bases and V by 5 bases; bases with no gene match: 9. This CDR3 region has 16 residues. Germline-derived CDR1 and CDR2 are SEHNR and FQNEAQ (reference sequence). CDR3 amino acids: CASSPPGQGTRNTIYF. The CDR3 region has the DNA TGTGCCAGCAGCCCACCGGGACAGGGGACCCGAAACACCATATATTTT. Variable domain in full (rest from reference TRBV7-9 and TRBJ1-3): DTGVSQNPRHKITKRGQNVTFRCDPISEHNRLYWYRQTLGQGPEFLTYFQNEAQLEKSRLLSDRFSAERPKGSFSTLEIQRTEQGDSAMYLCASSPPGQGTRNTIYFGEGSWLTVV.

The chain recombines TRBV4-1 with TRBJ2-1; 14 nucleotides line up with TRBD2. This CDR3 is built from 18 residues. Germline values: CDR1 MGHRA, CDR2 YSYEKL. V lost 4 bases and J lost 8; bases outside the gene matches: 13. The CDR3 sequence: CASSPLFPTSGGADEQFF. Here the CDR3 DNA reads TGCGCCAGCAGCCCCCTCTTTCCGACTAGCGGGGGGGCCGATGAGCAGTTCTTC.

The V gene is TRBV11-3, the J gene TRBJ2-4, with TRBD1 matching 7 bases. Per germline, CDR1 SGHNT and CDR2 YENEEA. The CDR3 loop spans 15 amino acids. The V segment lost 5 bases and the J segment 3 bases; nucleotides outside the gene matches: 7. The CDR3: CASSVLTGNKNIQYF. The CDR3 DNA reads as TGTGCCAGCAGCGTACTGACAGGGAACAAAAACATTCAGTACTTC.

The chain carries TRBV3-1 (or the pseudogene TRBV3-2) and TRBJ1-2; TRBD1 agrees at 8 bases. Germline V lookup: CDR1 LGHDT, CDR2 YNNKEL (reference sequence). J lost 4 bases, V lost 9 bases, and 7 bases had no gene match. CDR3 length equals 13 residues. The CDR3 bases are TGTGCCAGTTACAGGGGGACTTCCTATGGCTACACCTTC. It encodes CASYRGTSYGYTF.

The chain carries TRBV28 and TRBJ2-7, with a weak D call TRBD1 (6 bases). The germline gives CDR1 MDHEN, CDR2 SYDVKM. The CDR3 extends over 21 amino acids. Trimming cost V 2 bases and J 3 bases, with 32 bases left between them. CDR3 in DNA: TGTGCCAGCAGTTTAGAGTTATCCACAGGGACACTACTTGAGGTGGACTACGAGCAGTACTTC. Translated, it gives CASSLELSTGTLLEVDYEQYF.

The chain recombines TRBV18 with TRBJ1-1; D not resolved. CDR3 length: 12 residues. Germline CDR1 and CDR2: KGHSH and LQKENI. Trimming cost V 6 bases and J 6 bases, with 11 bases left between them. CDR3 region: CASSLGVAEAFF. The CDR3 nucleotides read TGTGCCAGCTCCCTAGGAGTGGCTGAAGCTTTCTTT.

The CDR3 loop reads CASSTSDRTNTEAFF. Here the CDR3 DNA reads TGTGCCAGTAGTACCTCGGACAGGACGAACACTGAAGCTTTCTTT. The chain combines TRBV19 with TRBJ1-1; 7 nucleotides match TRBD1. The CDR3 spans 15 residues. The V gene's germline CDR1 is LNHDA and CDR2 SQIVND (reference sequence). Trimming took 4 bases from V and 1 from J; bases not matched to a gene: 6.

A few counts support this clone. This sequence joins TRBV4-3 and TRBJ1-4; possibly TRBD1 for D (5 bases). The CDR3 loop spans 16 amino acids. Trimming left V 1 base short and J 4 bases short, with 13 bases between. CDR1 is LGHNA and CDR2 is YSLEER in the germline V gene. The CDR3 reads CASSQGEGVLNEKLFF. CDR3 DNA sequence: TGCGCCAGCAGCCAAGGGGAAGGGGTCCTTAATGAAAAACTGTTTTTT.

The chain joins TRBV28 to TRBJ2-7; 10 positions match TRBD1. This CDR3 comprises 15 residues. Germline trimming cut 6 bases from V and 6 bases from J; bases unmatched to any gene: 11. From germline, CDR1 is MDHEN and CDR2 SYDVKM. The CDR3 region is CASSKPGQGISEQYF. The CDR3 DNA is TGTGCCAGCAGCAAGCCGGGACAGGGGATTAGCGAGCAGTACTTC.

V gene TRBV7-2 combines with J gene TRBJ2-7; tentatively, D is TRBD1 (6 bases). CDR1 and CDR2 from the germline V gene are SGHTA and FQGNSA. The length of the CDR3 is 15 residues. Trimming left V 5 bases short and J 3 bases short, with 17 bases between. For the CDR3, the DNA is TGTGCCAGCAGCCAGGAACAGGGAAAGGGCTACGAGCAGTACTTC. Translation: CASSQEQGKGYEQYF.

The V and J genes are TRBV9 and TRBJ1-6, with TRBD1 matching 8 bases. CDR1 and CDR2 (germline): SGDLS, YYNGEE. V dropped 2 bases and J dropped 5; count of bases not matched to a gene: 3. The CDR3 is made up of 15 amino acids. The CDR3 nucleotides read TGTGCCAGCAGCGTTAGGGACAGGAATAATTCACCCCTCCACTTT. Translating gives CASSVRDRNNSPLHF.

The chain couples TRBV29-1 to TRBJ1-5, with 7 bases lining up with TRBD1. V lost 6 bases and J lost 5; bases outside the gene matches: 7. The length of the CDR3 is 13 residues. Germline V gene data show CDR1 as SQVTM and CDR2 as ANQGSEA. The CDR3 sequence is CSVEETGDQPQHF. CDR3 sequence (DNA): TGCAGCGTGGAGGAAACAGGGGATCAGCCCCAGCATTTT.